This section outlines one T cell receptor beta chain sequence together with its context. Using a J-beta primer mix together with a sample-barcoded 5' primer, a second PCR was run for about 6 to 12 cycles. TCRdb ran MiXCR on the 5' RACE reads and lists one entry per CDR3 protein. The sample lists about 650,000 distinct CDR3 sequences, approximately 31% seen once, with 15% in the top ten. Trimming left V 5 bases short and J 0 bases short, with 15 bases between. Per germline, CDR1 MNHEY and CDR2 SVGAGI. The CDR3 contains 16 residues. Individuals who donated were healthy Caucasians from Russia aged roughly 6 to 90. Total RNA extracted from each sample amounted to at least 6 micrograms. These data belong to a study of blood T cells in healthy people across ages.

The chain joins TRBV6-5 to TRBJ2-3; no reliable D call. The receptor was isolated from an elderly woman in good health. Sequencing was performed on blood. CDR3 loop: CASSQLIGPSTDTQYF. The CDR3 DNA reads TGTGCCAGCAGTCAACTGATAGGCCCAAGCACAGATACGCAGTATTTT.